These 14 T cell receptor beta chains originate from one sample sequenced in a study of blood T cell repertoires in COVID-19. Only in-frame clones appear in the TCRdb table, and some are missing; sequencing was by immunoSEQ multiplex PCR. The sample includes roughly 80,000 clones, under 85% seen only once; the top ten take roughly 10%. The sequenced material came from peripheral blood. Receptors were obtained from a human donor in a cohort sampled during active COVID-19.

The gene calls are TRBV10-1 and TRBJ2-2, with 7 positions matching TRBD1. Germline-derived CDR1 and CDR2 are WNHNN and SYGVQD (reference sequence). Trimming cost V 1 base and J 4 bases; bases outside gene matches: 6. The CDR3 contains 16 residues. The CDR3 nucleotides are TGCGCCAGCAGTGAGTTCAGGACAGGAGCCACCGGGGAGCTGTTTTTT. Translated, it gives CASSEFRTGATGELFF.

The J gene is TRBJ1-1, the V gene TRBV11-2; D is possibly TRBD1 (5 bases). This CDR3 has 15 amino acids. Germline V CDR1 and CDR2: SGHAT, FQNNGV. V shed 5 bases and J shed 4 bases, with 17 bases lying between them. CDR3 residues: CASSPPLEGCTEAFF. Here the CDR3 DNA reads TGTGCCAGCAGCCCCCCCCTGGAGGGGTGCACTGAAGCTTTCTTT. Combining the CDR3 with reference TRBV11-2 and TRBJ1-1 gives the whole variable domain EAGVAQSPRYKIIEKRQSVAFWCNPISGHATLYWYQQILGQGPKLLIQFQNNGVVDDSQLPKDRFSAERLKGVDSTLKIQPAKLEDSAVYLCASSPPLEGCTEAFFGQGTRLTVV.

The chain employs TRBV27 and TRBJ2-1; 10 positions match TRBD2. Germline loops: CDR1 MNHEY, CDR2 SMNVEV (reference sequence). The CDR3 runs 15 residues. V lost 2 bases to trimming and J lost 10 bases; unmatched junction nucleotides: 8. The CDR3 DNA sequence: TGTGCCAGCAGTTTACAAACTAGCGGGAAAAAAGAGCAGTTCTTC. As protein: CASSLQTSGKKEQFF.

The chain is built from TRBV5-1 and TRBJ1-2; the match to TRBD1 covers 7 bases. Germline CDR1 SGHRS, CDR2 YFSETQ. This CDR3 comprises 14 residues. J gave up 3 bases and V 3 bases, and 5 bases lay outside the gene matches. The CDR3 DNA is TGCGCCAGCAGCTACGACGGACAGGACTATGGCTACACCTTC. It translates to CASSYDGQDYGYTF.

The chain couples TRBV28 to TRBJ1-5; 11 nucleotides align to TRBD1. Per germline, CDR1 MDHEN and CDR2 SYDVKM. CDR3 length: 15 amino acids. The ends lost 3 bases at V and 7 bases at J; junction bases unmatched: 5. DNA for the CDR3: TGTGCCAGCAGTTTCGGGACAGGGGGGAGACAGCCCCAGCATTTT. Translation: CASSFGTGGRQPQHF. The complete variable domain, with remaining parts taken from reference TRBV28 and TRBJ1-5, reads DVKVTQSSRYLVKRTGEKVFLECVQDMDHENMFWYRQDPGLGLRLIYFSYDVKMKEKGDIPEGYSVSREKKERFSLILESASTNQTSMYLCASSFGTGGRQPQHFGDGTRLSIL.

This clone is a singleton in its sample. The chain has TRBV3-1 (or the pseudogene TRBV3-2) and TRBJ1-5, with D perhaps TRBD1 (5 bases). V gave up 0 bases and J gave up 4 bases, with 10 bases separating them. Germline loops: CDR1 LGHDT, CDR2 YNNKEL (reference sequence). The CDR3 spans 15 residues. This CDR3 reads CASSQDRGRNQPQHF. The CDR3 coding sequence is TGTGCCAGCAGCCAAGATAGGGGCCGGAATCAGCCCCAGCATTTT.

This clone showed up just a few times. The J gene is TRBJ2-4, the V gene TRBV6-1; perhaps TRBD1 as D (6 bases). Germline assignment: CDR1 MNHNS and CDR2 SASEGT. Trimming shortened V by 3 bases and J by 3 bases, and 12 bases separated the two germline ends. This CDR3 has 15 residues. The DNA of the CDR3 is TGTGCCAGCAGTGAGATGGGGGCCGACAAAAACATTCAGTACTTC. It translates to CASSEMGADKNIQYF.

The V call is TRBV7-9, the J call TRBJ1-1, with D possibly TRBD1 on 5 matching bases. The germline V and J ends were trimmed by 3 bases and 5 bases, with 13 bases remaining between them. CDR3 length: 14 amino acids. In germline, CDR1 is SEHNR, CDR2 FQNEAQ (reference sequence). CDR3 region: CASSFQGGKTEAFF. Written as DNA, the CDR3 is TGTGCCAGCAGCTTTCAGGGTGGTAAAACTGAAGCTTTCTTT.

Here the CDR3 DNA reads TGTGCCAGCAGTGGGGGGTCGGCTTCACCCCTCCACTTT. It yields the protein CASSGGSASPLHF. The chain carries TRBV28 and TRBJ1-6; TRBD1 is a possible D gene (5 bases). Trimming took off 5 bases at V and 9 bases at J, with 11 bases between the two ends. Germline loops: CDR1 MDHEN, CDR2 SYDVKM. The CDR3 has 13 residues.

The gene calls are TRBV9 and TRBJ1-6; TRBD1 matches 8 bases. The CDR3 has 15 residues. CDR1 is SGDLS and CDR2 is YYNGEE in the germline V gene. Germline trimming cut 2 bases from V and 6 bases from J; bases unmatched to any gene: 4. DNA for the CDR3: TGTGCCAGCAGCGTTGGACAGGGAGGTAATTCACCCCTCCACTTT. Protein product: CASSVGQGGNSPLHF.

The rearrangement joins TRBV28 to TRBJ1-2, with a possible D match to TRBD1 (6 bases). This CDR3 spans 13 amino acids. In germline, CDR1 is MDHEN, CDR2 SYDVKM. V was trimmed by 8 bases and J by 8 bases, leaving 18 bases between them. The CDR3 region has the DNA TGTGCCAGCCTTTTGGCAGGGGCCCGGGGCTACACCTTC. Translating gives CASLLAGARGYTF.

The V call is TRBV6-1, the J call TRBJ1-5, with a possible D match to TRBD1 (6 bases). Between the trimmed V and J ends, which lost 3 bases and 3 bases, there was a span of 15 bases. The CDR3 has 16 amino acids. Germline-derived CDR1 and CDR2 are MNHNS and SASEGT. The CDR3 coding sequence is TGTGCCAGCAGTGAGGCAGGGGCCAGTAACAATCAGCCCCAGCATTTT. Its translation is CASSEAGASNNQPQHF.

This clone was counted between two and nine times. The rearrangement uses TRBV28 and TRBJ2-1; D call uncertain. V dropped 3 bases and J dropped 2 bases, with 8 bases sitting between them. The CDR3 spans 14 residues. Germline CDR1 and CDR2: MDHEN and SYDVKM. The CDR3 sequence is CASSLTLTYNEQFF. DNA for the CDR3: TGTGCCAGCAGTTTGACTCTGACCTACAATGAGCAGTTCTTC. Using reference TRBV28 and TRBJ2-1 for the parts outside the CDR3, the full variable domain is DVKVTQSSRYLVKRTGEKVFLECVQDMDHENMFWYRQDPGLGLRLIYFSYDVKMKEKGDIPEGYSVSREKKERFSLILESASTNQTSMYLCASSLTLTYNEQFFGPGTRLTVL.

The chain has TRBV7-3 and TRBJ2-1; 12 bases are shared with TRBD2. Germline V gene sequence: CDR1 SGHTA, CDR2 FQGTGA. There are 17 residues in the CDR3. J was trimmed by 0 bases and V by 4 bases; bases with no gene match: 4. CDR3 DNA: TGTGCCAGCAGCTCTAGCGGGGGGGCCACCTCCTACAATGAGCAGTTCTTC. Residues: CASSSSGGATSYNEQFF.